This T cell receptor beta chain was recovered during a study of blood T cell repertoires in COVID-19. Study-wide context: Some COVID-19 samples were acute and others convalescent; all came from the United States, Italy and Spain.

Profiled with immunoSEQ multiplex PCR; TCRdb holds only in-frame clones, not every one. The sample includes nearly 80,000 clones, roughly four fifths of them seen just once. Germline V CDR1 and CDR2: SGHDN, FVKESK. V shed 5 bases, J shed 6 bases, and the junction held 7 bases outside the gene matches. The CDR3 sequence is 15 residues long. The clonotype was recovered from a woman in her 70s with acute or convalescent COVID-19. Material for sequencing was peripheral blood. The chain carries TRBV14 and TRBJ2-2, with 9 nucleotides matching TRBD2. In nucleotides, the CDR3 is TGTGCCAGCAGCGGAAGCGGGAGGATGGCCGGGGAGCTGTTTTTT. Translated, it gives CASSGSGRMAGELFF.